These T cell receptor beta chains were read from a single sample in a study of blood T cell repertoires in COVID-19. Here immunoSEQ multiplex PCR was the method, and the copy in TCRdb shows in-frame clones only, minus some. The table has about 250,000 clones, about nine tenths seen once. Sequenced: peripheral blood. The source of these receptors is a woman in her 30s with COVID-19, enrolled during active disease. Each CDR3 is given with its conserved first and last residue. Each record gives: CDR3 DNA, CDR3 protein, J gene, clone size, CDR3 length, V gene, D gene. A D gene is named only where the DNA matches it firmly. Clone size, where shown, is once, few, many, or a class for clones that have expanded.

DNA: TGCGCCAGCAGTGAGTGGGGCGGGACAGGGGGCGCAAATGAAAAACTGTTTTTT
CDR3: CASSEWGGTGGANEKLFF
J: TRBJ1-4
size: NA
length: 18
V: TRBV10-2
D: TRBD1

DNA: TGTGCCAGCAGCTTGGGGGCGCAAGCCGGGGAGCTGTTTTTT
CDR3: CASSLGAQAGELFF
J: TRBJ2-2
size: NA
length: 14
V: TRBV5-5
D: NA

DNA: TGTGCCACCTCCCGACTAGCGGGGGGCACAGATACGCAGTATTTT
CDR3: CATSRLAGGTDTQYF
J: TRBJ2-3
size: NA
length: 15
V: TRBV24-1
D: TRBD2

DNA: TGTGCCAGCAGGGGGCGACCCCCTGAAGCTTTCTTT
CDR3: CASRGRPPEAFF
J: TRBJ1-1
size: NA
length: 12
V: TRBV2
D: NA

DNA: TGCGCCAGCAGCTTGGGGACAGCAAATTCAAACATTCAGTACTTC
CDR3: CASSLGTANSNIQYF
J: TRBJ2-4
size: NA
length: 15
V: TRBV5-1
D: NA

DNA: TGCGCCAGCAGCTTGCGCAACAGGGATTTGGGTGAGCAGTTCTTC
CDR3: CASSLRNRDLGEQFF
J: TRBJ2-1
size: NA
length: 15
V: TRBV5-1
D: NA

DNA: TGTGCCAGTAGTATAGAGCTAGCCGACCGACAAGAGACCCAGTACTTC
CDR3: CASSIELADRQETQYF
J: TRBJ2-5
size: NA
length: 16
V: TRBV19
D: NA

DNA: TGTGCCAGCAGTTACTCGTGGACAGGGAATCAGCCCCAGCATTTT
CDR3: CASSYSWTGNQPQHF
J: TRBJ1-5
size: NA
length: 15
V: TRBV6-5
D: TRBD1

DNA: TGTGCCAGCAGTCCCAGGGGAAGGGGGGGTGTACAGCCCCAGCATTTT
CDR3: CASSPRGRGGVQPQHF
J: TRBJ1-5
size: NA
length: 16
V: TRBV6-2/TRBV6-3
D: NA

DNA: TGTGCCAGCAGCGCCTTCGGGACTAGCGGGAGAAATGAGCAGTTCTTC
CDR3: CASSAFGTSGRNEQFF
J: TRBJ2-1
size: NA
length: 16
V: TRBV9
D: TRBD2

DNA: TGTGCCAGCAGCTCTCAGGGGGCTACTAATGAAAAACTGTTTTTT
CDR3: CASSSQGATNEKLFF
J: TRBJ1-4
size: NA
length: 15
V: TRBV7-8
D: TRBD1

DNA: TGTGCCAGCAGCTCTGGGTATGACAGCCCCTACGAGCAGTACTTC
CDR3: CASSSGYDSPYEQYF
J: TRBJ2-7
size: NA
length: 15
V: TRBV11-2
D: NA

DNA: TGTGCCAGCAGGCCACCACCGGGACAGGGGTCCCACGAGCAGTACTTC
CDR3: CASRPPPGQGSHEQYF
J: TRBJ2-7
size: few
length: 16
V: TRBV28
D: TRBD1

DNA: TGTGCCAGCAGTAATCTCTTGGGACTCCTGGACACTGAAGCTTTCTTT
CDR3: CASSNLLGLLDTEAFF
J: TRBJ1-1
size: few
length: 16
V: TRBV6-6
D: NA

DNA: TGCGCCAGCAGTCAATCACGGACAGACAATAACTATGGCTACACCTTC
CDR3: CASSQSRTDNNYGYTF
J: TRBJ1-2
size: few
length: 16
V: TRBV23-1
D: NA

DNA: TGTGCCTGGAGTGTACGACAGGGCCCTAATTCACCCCTCCACTTT
CDR3: CAWSVRQGPNSPLHF
J: TRBJ1-6
size: NA
length: 15
V: TRBV30
D: TRBD1

DNA: TGTGCCAGCAGCCAGGGGGTACAAGAGACCCAGTACTTC
CDR3: CASSQGVQETQYF
J: TRBJ2-5
size: NA
length: 13
V: TRBV6-2/TRBV6-3
D: TRBD1

DNA: TGTGCTAGTGGTTTCTCTCGATCAGACAGGGGACGGAACACTGAAGCTTTCTTT
CDR3: CASGFSRSDRGRNTEAFF
J: TRBJ1-1
size: once
length: 18
V: TRBV12-5
D: TRBD1

DNA: TGTGCCAGCAGGCGAAAAGCGGGCGCAAGCACAGATACGCAGTATTTT
CDR3: CASRRKAGASTDTQYF
J: TRBJ2-3
size: NA
length: 16
V: TRBV6-6
D: NA

DNA: TGTGCCAGCAGCTTTTTGCAAGGGGCCTCCTACGAGCAGTACTTC
CDR3: CASSFLQGASYEQYF
J: TRBJ2-7
size: NA
length: 15
V: TRBV7-9
D: NA

DNA: TGTGCCAGTAGCAGGACAGGGAGGGCCTCTGGGGCCAACGTCCTGACTTTC
CDR3: CASSRTGRASGANVLTF
J: TRBJ2-6
size: NA
length: 17
V: TRBV27
D: NA

DNA: TGCGCCAGCAGCCGTATTCCGGGACTAGCAGGAAATGAGCAGTTCTTC
CDR3: CASSRIPGLAGNEQFF
J: TRBJ2-1
size: NA
length: 16
V: TRBV5-1
D: TRBD2

DNA: TGTGCCAGCAGTTACTCAGGGGGTCCTAATTCACCCCTCCACTTT
CDR3: CASSYSGGPNSPLHF
J: TRBJ1-6
size: few
length: 15
V: TRBV6-5
D: NA

DNA: TGTGCCAGCAGGGGCCAGGGGGTCGCCTACGAGCAGTACTTC
CDR3: CASRGQGVAYEQYF
J: TRBJ2-7
size: NA
length: 14
V: TRBV2
D: TRBD1

DNA: TGTGCCAGCAGTAAACTTGATTCTAACTATGGCTACACCTTC
CDR3: CASSKLDSNYGYTF
J: TRBJ1-2
size: NA
length: 14
V: TRBV27
D: NA

DNA: TGTGCCAGCAGCGTAGATCAGTTCAACTCTGGAAACACCATATATTTT
CDR3: CASSVDQFNSGNTIYF
J: TRBJ1-3
size: once
length: 16
V: TRBV9
D: NA

DNA: TGCGCCATCCCGGGGGTGGACAGGGGACCCTTAATGAACACTGAAGCTTTCTTT
CDR3: CAIPGVDRGPLMNTEAFF
J: TRBJ1-1
size: NA
length: 18
V: TRBV10-1
D: TRBD1

DNA: TGTGCCAGCAGCTACCGCGCCACGACAGCCACTAATGAAAAACTGTTTTTT
CDR3: CASSYRATTATNEKLFF
J: TRBJ1-4
size: few
length: 17
V: TRBV27
D: NA

DNA: TGTGCCAGCAGCTTAGGGGACAGGGGGTCGCCTCAAGAGACCCAGTACTTC
CDR3: CASSLGDRGSPQETQYF
J: TRBJ2-5
size: NA
length: 17
V: TRBV7-9
D: TRBD1

DNA: TGTGCCAGCAGCTCAGGGACAGCAGGGAACACTGAAGCTTTCTTT
CDR3: CASSSGTAGNTEAFF
J: TRBJ1-1
size: NA
length: 15
V: TRBV11-3
D: TRBD1

DNA: TGTGCCAGTAGTTTCGACAGGTCCCCGAGCAATCAGCCCCAGCATTTT
CDR3: CASSFDRSPSNQPQHF
J: TRBJ1-5
size: NA
length: 16
V: TRBV19
D: NA

DNA: TGTGCCAGCAGCCAAGACTTCGGGACAACCGAGCTCCCTGAAGCTTTCTTT
CDR3: CASSQDFGTTELPEAFF
J: TRBJ1-1
size: NA
length: 17
V: TRBV3-1/TRBV3-2
D: NA

DNA: TGCGCCAGCAGCTTGGGCACTAGAGCGGGGGCCTACGAGCAGTACTTC
CDR3: CASSLGTRAGAYEQYF
J: TRBJ2-7
size: NA
length: 16
V: TRBV5-1
D: TRBD2

DNA: TGTGCCAGCAGCGGACGCACAGGGGGGCTAGGGGAAAAACTGTTTTTT
CDR3: CASSGRTGGLGEKLFF
J: TRBJ1-4
size: NA
length: 16
V: TRBV7-9
D: TRBD1

DNA: TGTGCCAGCAGGGGACTAGCGGGAGGGCCTGGCCACAATGAGCAGTTCTTC
CDR3: CASRGLAGGPGHNEQFF
J: TRBJ2-1
size: NA
length: 17
V: TRBV2
D: TRBD2

DNA: TGTGCCAGCAGCGTAGGGGAGGGGGTGCTGTTTTTT
CDR3: CASSVGEGVLFF
J: TRBJ2-2
size: NA
length: 12
V: TRBV9
D: NA

DNA: TGTGCTAGTGGTTTGGAACGGGGGAGGCGGAATCAGCCCCAGCATTTT
CDR3: CASGLERGRRNQPQHF
J: TRBJ1-5
size: NA
length: 16
V: TRBV12-5
D: NA

DNA: TGTGCCAGCAGTGAACGGGGGGTCGGAAACATTCAGTACTTC
CDR3: CASSERGVGNIQYF
J: TRBJ2-4
size: NA
length: 14
V: TRBV2
D: TRBD2

DNA: TGTGCCAGCAGTGAAGCAAGGGACGGTCAGGGGCTGCGCTTCTTT
CDR3: CASSEARDGQGLRFF
J: TRBJ1-1
size: NA
length: 15
V: TRBV2
D: NA

DNA: TGTGCCAGCAACCCGACTAGCGGGGGGCTGGAGTTCTTC
CDR3: CASNPTSGGLEFF
J: TRBJ2-1
size: few
length: 13
V: TRBV2
D: TRBD2

DNA: TGTGCCAGCAGCCGGACAGGGGGGGAAGGAAACACCATATATTTT
CDR3: CASSRTGGEGNTIYF
J: TRBJ1-3
size: few
length: 15
V: TRBV7-2
D: TRBD1

DNA: TGTGCCAGCAGGGGGGCCCTGGAAAACACGCAGTATTTT
CDR3: CASRGALENTQYF
J: TRBJ2-3
size: NA
length: 13
V: TRBV9
D: NA

DNA: TGCGCCAGCAGCCCAGGACTAGCGGGTGGCTACAATGAGCAGTTCTTC
CDR3: CASSPGLAGGYNEQFF
J: TRBJ2-1
size: many
length: 16
V: TRBV4-1
D: TRBD2

DNA: TGCGCCAGCAGCCCGGAGGCTGCCCACTCCTACAATGAGCAGTTCTTC
CDR3: CASSPEAAHSYNEQFF
J: TRBJ2-1
size: NA
length: 16
V: TRBV5-1
D: NA

DNA: TGTGCCAGTAGTCGGGGTAGCGGGAACACCGGGGAGCTGTTTTTT
CDR3: CASSRGSGNTGELFF
J: TRBJ2-2
size: NA
length: 15
V: TRBV19
D: NA

DNA: TGCGCCAGCAGCCAAGAGGCCGGGGGGGGTCGGAATGAGCAGTTCTTC
CDR3: CASSQEAGGGRNEQFF
J: TRBJ2-1
size: NA
length: 16
V: TRBV4-3
D: TRBD2

DNA: TGTGCCAGCAGTTTATCCATTAGGGGTCTCTCCCTGTATGGCTACACCTTC
CDR3: CASSLSIRGLSLYGYTF
J: TRBJ1-2
size: NA
length: 17
V: TRBV28
D: NA

DNA: TGTGCCAGCAGCCCCCCCCGAGACAAGTCTAACTATGGCTACACCTTC
CDR3: CASSPPRDKSNYGYTF
J: TRBJ1-2
size: NA
length: 16
V: TRBV7-9
D: NA

DNA: TGTGCCAGTAGTAATGGACTAGCGGGGGGGCGGGGCAATCCAGATACGCAGTATTTT
CDR3: CASSNGLAGGRGNPDTQYF
J: TRBJ2-3
size: NA
length: 19
V: TRBV19
D: TRBD2

DNA: TGTGCCAGCGGGACAGGGGTCGATACGCAGTATTTT
CDR3: CASGTGVDTQYF
J: TRBJ2-3
size: NA
length: 12
V: TRBV12-3/TRBV12-4
D: TRBD1

DNA: TGTGCCAGTACCCCCCGCTCAGGGTATGGGGAGACCCAGTACTTC
CDR3: CASTPRSGYGETQYF
J: TRBJ2-5
size: NA
length: 15
V: TRBV19
D: NA

DNA: TGCGCCAGCAGCTTTCAGGGTAATGAAAAACTGTTTTTT
CDR3: CASSFQGNEKLFF
J: TRBJ1-4
size: NA
length: 13
V: TRBV5-1
D: NA

DNA: TGTGCCAGCAGTGACCGACAGGGGATTAATTCACCCCTCCACTTT
CDR3: CASSDRQGINSPLHF
J: TRBJ1-6
size: NA
length: 15
V: TRBV6-4
D: TRBD1

DNA: TGTGCCAGCAGCTTAGGGCCGGACAGGGGGCCTCAAGAGACCCAGTACTTC
CDR3: CASSLGPDRGPQETQYF
J: TRBJ2-5
size: NA
length: 17
V: TRBV7-2
D: TRBD1